This TCR beta chain was sequenced in a study of PD-L1 blockade in urothelial cancer. Turning to the study itself: Blood drawn 3 weeks (second dose) and 6 weeks after treatment start was analyzed. Specimens of blood held a median count of roughly 130,000 T cells.

The cohort comprised individuals with locally advanced or metastatic urothelial carcinoma. Clones were read by immunoSEQ multiplex PCR, and TCRdb kept only the in-frame ones, dropping some. The sample carries tens of thousands of clones, around 87% recorded once. This CDR3 has 15 amino acids. Germline CDR1 WNHNN, CDR2 SYGVQD (reference sequence). V shed 3 bases and J 2 bases; nucleotides not matched to a gene: 7. Note on this clone: Its antigen is not identified.

Study-level results: At the 3-week point, tumor-associated blood clones expanded more in durable-benefit patients.

This chain uses TRBV10-1 with TRBJ2-7; TRBD2 agrees at 7 bases. The sequence came from a man aged 50 or older with urothelial cancer. Here the sequenced sample was PBMCs, taken around atezolizumab (anti-PD-L1) treatment. CDR3 sequence reads: CASSDDGGSTYEQYF. CDR3 nucleotide sequence: TGCGCCAGCAGTGATGACGGGGGGTCCACCTACGAGCAGTACTTC.